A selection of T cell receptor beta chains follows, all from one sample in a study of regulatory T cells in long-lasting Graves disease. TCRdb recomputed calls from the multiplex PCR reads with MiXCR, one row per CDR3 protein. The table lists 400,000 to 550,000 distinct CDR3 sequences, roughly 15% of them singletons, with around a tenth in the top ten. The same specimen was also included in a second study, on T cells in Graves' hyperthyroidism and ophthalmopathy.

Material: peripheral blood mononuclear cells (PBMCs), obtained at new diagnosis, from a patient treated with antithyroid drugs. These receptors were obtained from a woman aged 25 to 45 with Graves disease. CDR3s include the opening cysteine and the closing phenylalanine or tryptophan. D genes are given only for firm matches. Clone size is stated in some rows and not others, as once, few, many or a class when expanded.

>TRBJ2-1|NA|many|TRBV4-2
TGTGCCAGCAGCCAAGGAGCAGGGGCTAGTGGCAATGAGCAGTTCTTC
CASSQGAGASGNEQFF
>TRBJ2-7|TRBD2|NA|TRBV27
TGTGCCAGCATTCCTCGGGGTTCGGGGGGGTTATGGAACGAGCAGTACTTC
CASIPRGSGGLWNEQYF
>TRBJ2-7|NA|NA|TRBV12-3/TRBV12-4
TGTGCCAGCAGTTCACCGACGGATACCTACGAGCAGTACTTC
CASSSPTDTYEQYF
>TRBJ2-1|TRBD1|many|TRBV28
TGTGCCAGCAGTTCTCCGGACAGGGAAAATGAGCAGTTCTTC
CASSSPDRENEQFF
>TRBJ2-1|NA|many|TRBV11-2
TGTGCCAGCAGCTCTACTAATAATGAGCAGTTCTTC
CASSSTNNEQFF
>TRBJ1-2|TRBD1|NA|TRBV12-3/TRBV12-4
TGTGCCAGCAGTTCGGGACAGGGGCGTGGCTACACCTTC
CASSSGQGRGYTF
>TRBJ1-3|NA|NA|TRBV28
TGTGCCAGCAGTTTGAGGACAGTCCGGAGCTCTGGAAACACCATATATTTT
CASSLRTVRSSGNTIYF
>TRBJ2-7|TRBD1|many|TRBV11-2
TGTGCCAGCAGCTTAATGAGCAGGGGGCAAGTCCTCTTC
CASSLMSRGQVLF
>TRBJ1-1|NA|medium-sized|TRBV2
TGTGCCAGCAGGACCTCCGCCGGGACCCTAGCCACTGAAGCTTTCTTT
CASRTSAGTLATEAFF
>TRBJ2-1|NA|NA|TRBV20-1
TGCAGTGCTAGAGATCGTGATAGCGGAACCTACAATGAGCAGTTCTTC
CSARDRDSGTYNEQFF
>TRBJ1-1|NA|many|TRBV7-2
TGTGCCAGCAGCTTAGGGCAGTCGACTGAAGCTTTCTTT
CASSLGQSTEAFF
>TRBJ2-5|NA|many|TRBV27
TGTGCCAGCAGTCCACTACAGGGAGGTGAGACCCAGTACTTC
CASSPLQGGETQYF
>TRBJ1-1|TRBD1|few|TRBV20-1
TGCAGTGCTAAATGGACAGGATCTTCGAACACTGAAGCTTTCTTT
CSAKWTGSSNTEAFF
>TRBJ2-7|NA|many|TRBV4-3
TGCGCCAGCAGCCAAGTGCAGGGGCGCTCCTACGAGCAGTACTTC
CASSQVQGRSYEQYF
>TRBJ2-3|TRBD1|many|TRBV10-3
TGTGCCATCAGTGACCCGACAGGGTCCGCAGATACGCAGTATTTT
CAISDPTGSADTQYF
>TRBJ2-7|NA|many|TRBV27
TGTGCCAGCAGTTCTGCTCCTAGCGAGCAGTACTTC
CASSSAPSEQYF
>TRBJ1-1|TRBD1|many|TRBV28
TGTGCCGGCACAGGGGCTATGAACACTGAAGCTTTCTTT
CAGTGAMNTEAFF
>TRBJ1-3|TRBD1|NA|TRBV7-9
TGTGCCAGCAGCCGTCCAGGGGGCGCTTCGGGAAACACCATATATTTT
CASSRPGGASGNTIYF
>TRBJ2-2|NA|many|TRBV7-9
TGTGCCAGCAGCATTCCAGTGGTGAGGCCAGGCTACACCGGGGAGCTGTTTTTT
CASSIPVVRPGYTGELFF
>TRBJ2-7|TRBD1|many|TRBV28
TGTGCCAGCAGCCCCGGGACAGTTCATCCCGCTTTT
CASSPGTVHPAF
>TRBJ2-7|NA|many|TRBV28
TGTGCCAGCAGCGTCAAATATCTCTACGAGCAGTACTTC
CASSVKYLYEQYF
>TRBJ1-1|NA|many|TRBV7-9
TGTGCCAGCAGCCCAGGGGACGGTGAAGCTTTCTTT
CASSPGDGEAFF
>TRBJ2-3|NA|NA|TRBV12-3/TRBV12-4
TGTGCCAGCAGTTTACCCCCGGTTTTGGAAGATACGCAGTATTTT
CASSLPPVLEDTQYF
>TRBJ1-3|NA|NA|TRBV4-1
TGCGCCAGCAGCCAAGGGTGGCTCTCTGGAAACACCATATATTTT
CASSQGWLSGNTIYF
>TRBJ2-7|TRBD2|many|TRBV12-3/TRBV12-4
TGTGCCAGCAATTTAGCGGGAGGGCCCTACGAGCAGTACTTC
CASNLAGGPYEQYF
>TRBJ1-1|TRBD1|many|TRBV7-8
TGTGCCAGCAGCGAACAACAGGGGGTTGGTGAAGCTTTCTTT
CASSEQQGVGEAFF